Presented here are 4 T cell receptor beta chains from one specimen sequenced in a study of blood T cells in healthy people across ages. Then a second PCR, running roughly 7 to 11 cycles, was carried out with a sample-barcoded 5' primer and a J-beta primer mix. One entry per CDR3 protein results from TCRdb running MiXCR on the 5' RACE reads. Counted here are approximately 580,000 distinct CDR3 sequences, less than 25% occurring once; the ten biggest clones make up just under 9%. These sequences were also reported in another study, on T cells of mothers and their children.

The sample comprised blood. The origin of the receptors is a boy aged 10-17 years in good health.

J is TRBJ2-1 and V is TRBV7-2; D possibly corresponds to TRBD1 (7 bases). Germline V gives CDR1 SGHTA, CDR2 FQGNSA. The CDR3 consists of 15 residues. Trimming removed 5 bases at V and 8 bases at J, with 19 bases between. CDR3 region: CASSQTDRRVHEQFF. The CDR3 DNA sequence: TGTGCCAGCAGCCAAACGGACAGGAGGGTACATGAGCAGTTCTTC.

V and J are TRBV28 and TRBJ2-5; 9 positions agree with TRBD2. The J call may be in error: the DNA end matches TRBJ2-1 better. The CDR3 sequence is 15 residues long. Germline V gene lookup returns CDR1 MDHEN and CDR2 SYDVKM. The CDR3 bases are TGTGCCAGCAGTTCGTTAGCGGGAGCTAATAATGAGCAGTTCTTC. Translation gives CASSSLAGANNEQFF.

This chain uses TRBV19 with TRBJ2-5; 10 positions agree with TRBD2. Germline CDR1 LNHDA, CDR2 SQIVND (reference sequence). The CDR3 is made up of 14 amino acids. Trimming at V came to 7 bases and at J to 4 bases, leaving 6 bases not matched to a gene. The CDR3 is CASIISGGGETQYF. The CDR3 nucleotides are TGTGCCAGTATAATCAGCGGGGGGGGAGAGACCCAGTACTTC. The complete variable domain, with remaining parts taken from reference TRBV19 and TRBJ2-5, reads DGGITQSPKYLFRKEGQNVTLSCEQNLNHDAMYWYRQDPGQGLRLIYYSQIVNDFQKGDIAEGYSVSREKKESFPLTVTSAQKNPTAFYLCASIISGGGETQYFGPGTRLLVL.

V gene TRBV4-3 combines with J gene TRBJ2-5, with D perhaps TRBD1 (6 bases). The J call may be incorrect, as the DNA end agrees better with TRBJ2-7. CDR3 length: 16 amino acids. The germline CDR1 and CDR2 sequences are LGHNA and YSLEER. The CDR3 nucleotides are TGCGCCAGCAGCCAAGATGTTACAGGGACATCCTACGAGCAGTACTTC. Its protein product is CASSQDVTGTSYEQYF.